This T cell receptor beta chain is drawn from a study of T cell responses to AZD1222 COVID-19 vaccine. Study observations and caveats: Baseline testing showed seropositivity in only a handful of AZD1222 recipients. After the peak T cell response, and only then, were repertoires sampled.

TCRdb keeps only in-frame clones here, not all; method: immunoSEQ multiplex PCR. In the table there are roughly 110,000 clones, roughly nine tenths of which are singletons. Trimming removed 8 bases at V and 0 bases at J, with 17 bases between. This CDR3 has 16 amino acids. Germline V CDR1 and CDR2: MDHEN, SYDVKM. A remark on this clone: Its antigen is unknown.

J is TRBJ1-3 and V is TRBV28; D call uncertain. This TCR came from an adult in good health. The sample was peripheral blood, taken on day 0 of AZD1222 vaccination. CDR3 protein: CASAIGGSSSGNTIYF. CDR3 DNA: TGTGCCAGCGCCATAGGCGGATCTAGCTCTGGAAACACCATATATTTT.